In this sample, the clone carrying this T cell receptor beta chain turned up many times. The data belong to a study of T cells in Graves' hyperthyroidism and ophthalmopathy. Hyperthyroidism, newly diagnosed and lasting under 2 months, affected patients aged 18 to 65. Amplification yielded TCR beta CDR3 regions, with RNA transcripts as the source. The HTBI primer set served for first-round RT-PCR of the TCR CDR3. TCRdb processed the multiplex PCR reads anew with MiXCR; each CDR3 protein has one entry. The sample includes roughly 510,000 distinct CDR3 sequences, less than 25% seen only once; the top ten take more than 20%. The germline V and J ends were trimmed by 2 bases and 2 bases, with 8 bases remaining between them. CDR1 is KGHDR, CDR2 SFDVKD, per germline. This CDR3 has 14 amino acids.

The J gene is TRBJ1-2, the V gene TRBV24-1; no firm D call. The source is a man between 18 and 35 years old with Graves' hyperthyroidism. The material sequenced was blood. This CDR3 is CATSDYGLNYGYTF. The DNA of the CDR3 is TGTGCCACCAGTGATTATGGCCTAAACTATGGCTACACCTTC.